Below, 5 T cell receptor beta chains from the same sample are listed, as sequenced in a study of T cell responses to AZD1222 COVID-19 vaccine. Here immunoSEQ multiplex PCR was the method, and the copy in TCRdb shows in-frame clones only, minus some. The sample shows some 150,000 clones, roughly nine tenths of them seen only once. Specimen: peripheral blood, collected after recovery from COVID-19. The origin of the receptors is an adult who had recovered from COVID-19.

CDR3: CASSLSASTGSSYNSPLHF. CDR3 coding DNA: TGTGCCAGCAGCTTGTCCGCGTCGACGGGGAGCTCCTATAATTCACCCCTCCACTTT. V is TRBV5-6 and J is TRBJ1-6; D gene unclear. The germline V gene has CDR1 SGHDT and CDR2 YYEEEE. CDR3 size: 19 residues. Trimming left V 1 base short and J 0 bases short, with 17 bases between.

V usage is TRBV6-5 and J usage is TRBJ2-7; 8 bases map to TRBD1. Germline CDR1 MNHEY, CDR2 SVGAGI. This CDR3 spans 14 amino acids. The junction had 7 bases not matched to a gene; V was cut back by 4 bases and J by 5 bases. DNA of the CDR3: TGTGCCAGCAGTTCACAGGGGGTTGGGGACGAGCAGTACTTC. It yields the protein CASSSQGVGDEQYF.

The genes are TRBV28 and TRBJ1-5, with D possibly TRBD1 on 6 matching bases. Trimming took 1 base from V and 1 from J, leaving 8 bases between them. Germline V gene data show CDR1 as MDHEN and CDR2 as SYDVKM. CDR3 length equals 15 residues. DNA of the CDR3: TGTGCCAGCAGTTTATTAAGGGGGAGCAATCAGCCCCAGCATTTT. Translation: CASSLLRGSNQPQHF.

The chain joins TRBV28 to TRBJ1-3; D is perhaps TRBD1 (5 bases). The V end lost 9 bases, the J end lost 1 base, and 13 bases lay between the germline ends. CDR3 length: 14 residues. Germline V CDR1 and CDR2: MDHEN, SYDVKM. CDR3 in amino acids: CASLVSGSGNTIYF. CDR3 DNA: TGTGCCAGTCTAGTTTCAGGGTCTGGAAACACCATATATTTT.

This chain connects TRBV6-2 or TRBV6-3 to TRBJ2-3; 8 positions match TRBD2. Germline lookup yields CDR1 MNHEY and CDR2 SVGEGT. CDR3 length: 15 amino acids. The trim removed 5 bases at V and 0 bases at J, leaving 4 bases unmatched. Here the CDR3 DNA reads TGTGCCAGCAGTAGCGCGGGGGGCAGCACAGATACGCAGTATTTT. Translated, it gives CASSSAGGSTDTQYF.